The 24 T cell receptor beta chains listed next were all sequenced from one sample in a study of cytomegalovirus exposure and HLA in healthy donors. The PCR used 60 Vbeta and 13 Jbeta primers. Method: immunoSEQ multiplex PCR; TCRdb's copy keeps in-frame clones and lacks some. The sample lists 150,000 to 200,000 clones; around 80% were seen once. Sequenced sample: PBMCs. The receptors originated from a woman aged 35 to 49 in good health and CMV-seropositive.

The chain couples TRBV28 to TRBJ1-5; no definite D call. This CDR3 region has 13 residues. Trimming cost V 6 bases and J 6 bases, with 12 bases left between them. Per germline, CDR1 MDHEN and CDR2 SYDVKM. The CDR3 reads CASSRRGIQPQHF. The CDR3 coding sequence is TGTGCCAGCAGCCGGCGGGGAATTCAGCCCCAGCATTTT.

This chain links TRBV19 with TRBJ2-7, with D perhaps matching TRBD2 (5 bases). Trimming left V 2 bases short and J 7 bases short, with 12 bases between. The CDR3 consists of 13 residues. CDR1 is LNHDA and CDR2 is SQIVND in the germline V gene (reference sequence). CDR3 sequence reads: CASSITRGIEQYF. The CDR3 DNA follows: TGTGCCAGTAGTATAACTCGAGGGATTGAGCAGTACTTC.

The chain carries TRBV28 and TRBJ2-1; the match to TRBD2 covers 10 bases. The germline V gene has CDR1 MDHEN and CDR2 SYDVKM. The CDR3 is made up of 19 amino acids. V lost 3 bases, J lost 3 bases, and 14 bases stayed unmatched. Here the CDR3 DNA reads TGTGCCAGCAGTTTCCGAGTTACTAGCGGGATCCGGTACTACAATGAGCAGTTCTTC. Amino acids: CASSFRVTSGIRYYNEQFF.

V usage is TRBV28 and J usage is TRBJ2-3; TRBD2 might be the D (6 bases). V was trimmed by 2 bases and J by 0 bases, leaving 12 bases between them. The germline V gene has CDR1 MDHEN and CDR2 SYDVKM. CDR3 length: 16 amino acids. The CDR3 nucleotides are TGTGCCAGCAGTTTAAGGTCTAGCGTGAGCACAGATACGCAGTATTTT. Translation gives CASSLRSSVSTDTQYF. Supplemented by reference TRBV28 and TRBJ2-3, the full variable domain reads DVKVTQSSRYLVKRTGEKVFLECVQDMDHENMFWYRQDPGLGLRLIYFSYDVKMKEKGDIPEGYSVSREKKERFSLILESASTNQTSMYLCASSLRSSVSTDTQYFGPGTRLTVL.

J is TRBJ2-1 and V is TRBV11-2; possible D gene TRBD1, 5 bases. The CDR3 runs to 15 residues. Germline V gene lookup returns CDR1 SGHAT and CDR2 FQNNGV. V lost 3 bases to trimming and J lost 1 base, with 10 bases between them. In DNA, the CDR3 is TGTGCCAGCAGCTTTCGACAGCCATCCTACAATGAGCAGTTCTTC. The encoded protein is CASSFRQPSYNEQFF.

This clone showed up just a few times. This CDR3 reads CASRGTGIRTDTQYF. CDR3 DNA: TGTGCCAGCAGAGGGACAGGGATCCGCACAGATACGCAGTATTTT. The chain employs TRBV27 and TRBJ2-3; 9 bases match TRBD1. The CDR3 has 15 residues. The ends lost 6 bases at V and 1 base at J; junction bases unmatched: 5. Germline CDR1 MNHEY, CDR2 SMNVEV (reference sequence).

The CDR3 nucleotides are TGTGCCAGCAGTTTATCCGGAGGGGGAAACACCATATATTTT. As protein: CASSLSGGGNTIYF. The J gene is TRBJ1-3, the V gene TRBV27; D unresolved. This CDR3 contains 14 residues. Trimming cost V 0 bases and J 4 bases, with 7 bases left between them. Per the germline V gene, CDR1 is MNHEY and CDR2 is SMNVEV (reference sequence).

In its sample, this clone was seen a few times. The chain carries TRBV7-8 and TRBJ2-5; the D gene is possibly TRBD1 (5 bases). Germline values: CDR1 SGHVS, CDR2 FQNEAQ. The CDR3 extends over 18 amino acids. Trimming removed 1 base from V and 0 bases from J, with 18 bases in between. For the CDR3, the DNA is TGTGCCAGCAGCTTAGGAATTATGGCGGACATGTACCAAGAGACCCAGTACTTC. It is translated as CASSLGIMADMYQETQYF.

This clone was found a few times. This chain uses TRBV28 with TRBJ2-7; D is perhaps TRBD2 (5 bases). Trimming left V 5 bases short and J 5 bases short, with 13 bases between. CDR3 length equals 13 residues. The germline gives CDR1 MDHEN, CDR2 SYDVKM. CDR3 loop: CASSDGVDNEQYF. The CDR3 DNA follows: TGTGCCAGCAGTGACGGGGTGGATAACGAGCAGTACTTC.

The gene calls are TRBV4-2 and TRBJ2-3; 7 bases are a match to TRBD2. Germline trimming cut 1 base from V and 2 bases from J; bases unmatched to any gene: 12. Germline V gene data show CDR1 as LGHNA and CDR2 as YNFKEQ. CDR3 size: 18 residues. The CDR3 protein is CASSQVGGPPADTDTQYF. In DNA form, the CDR3 reads TGTGCCAGCAGCCAAGTGGGAGGGCCCCCCGCCGACACAGATACGCAGTATTTT.

The V call is TRBV5-4, the J call TRBJ1-4; 7 bases fit TRBD1. Germline trimming cut 0 bases from V and 7 bases from J; bases unmatched to any gene: 3. This CDR3 region has 14 residues. Germline assignment: CDR1 SGHNT and CDR2 YYREEE (reference sequence). In DNA form, the CDR3 reads TGTGCCAGCAGCTTGGACCAGGGGGGTGAAAAACTGTTTTTT. It encodes CASSLDQGGEKLFF.

The V call is TRBV4-1, the J call TRBJ2-7, with 13 bases identical to TRBD2. The trim removed 0 bases at V and 3 bases at J, leaving 8 bases unmatched. Germline V gives CDR1 MGHRA, CDR2 YSYEKL. The CDR3 spans 18 residues. This CDR3 is CASSQDSSTSGRSYEQYF. The DNA for the CDR3 is TGCGCCAGCAGCCAAGATTCCTCGACTAGCGGGAGGAGCTACGAGCAGTACTTC.

This clone has only one observation. This sequence joins TRBV6-4 and TRBJ2-7; 10 bases line up with TRBD2. CDR3 length: 18 residues. After removal of 7 bases from V and 3 bases from J, the junction contained 18 bases not matched to a gene. CDR1 and CDR2 from the germline V gene are MRHNA and SNTAGT. This CDR3 reads CASTWWGASGRGHYEQYF. As DNA, the CDR3 is TGTGCCAGCACCTGGTGGGGAGCAAGCGGGAGGGGCCACTACGAGCAGTACTTC.

This clone showed up just a few times. J is TRBJ2-7 and V is TRBV13, with D unresolved. In germline, CDR1 is PRHDT, CDR2 FYEKMQ (reference sequence). The V and J ends lost 2 bases and 6 bases respectively, with 26 bases between them. This CDR3 region has 18 residues. As DNA, the CDR3 is TGTGCCAGCAGCTTAATGCCACCTTTCGAGAGGTCCACCCCCGAGCAGTACTTC. Protein sequence: CASSLMPPFERSTPEQYF.

The CDR3 coding sequence is TGTGCCAGCAGTCAAGCGGGAGGGGTCTCGGGGCAGTACTTC. Residues: CASSQAGGVSGQYF. The chain joins TRBV28 to TRBJ2-7; TRBD2 aligns across 10 bases. V shed 5 bases, J shed 9 bases, and the junction held 10 bases outside the gene matches. Looked up from germline, CDR1 is MDHEN and CDR2 is SYDVKM. This CDR3 has 14 amino acids. Complete variable domain (other parts from reference TRBV28 and TRBJ2-7): DVKVTQSSRYLVKRTGEKVFLECVQDMDHENMFWYRQDPGLGLRLIYFSYDVKMKEKGDIPEGYSVSREKKERFSLILESASTNQTSMYLCASSQAGGVSGQYFGPGTRLTVT.

The chain has TRBV30 and TRBJ1-1; 7 bases are a match to TRBD1. The germline CDR1 and CDR2 sequences are GTSNPN and SVGIG (reference sequence). The CDR3 runs to 15 residues. The V and J ends lost 2 bases and 0 bases, in that order; junction bases with no gene match: 6. The CDR3 nucleotides are TGTGCCTGGAGTCCGCCGGACAGGATGAACACTGAAGCTTTCTTT. Its translation is CAWSPPDRMNTEAFF.

V usage is TRBV19 and J usage is TRBJ2-5, with 7 bases fitting TRBD1. CDR1 LNHDA and CDR2 SQIVND come from the germline V gene (reference sequence). With V trimmed by 3 bases and J by 3 bases, 10 bases remained unmatched. The CDR3 spans 16 residues. The CDR3 bases are TGTGCCAGTAGTATCGCCTTTGGGACAGATAAAGAGACCCAGTACTTC. Translated: CASSIAFGTDKETQYF.

The table lists this clone with a few counts. This sequence joins TRBV28 and TRBJ2-5, with 7 bases matching TRBD2. The CDR3 has 16 residues. Germline V lookup: CDR1 MDHEN, CDR2 SYDVKM. Trimming removed 7 bases from V and 5 bases from J; junction bases left unmatched: 16. The CDR3: CASISSEGLKMETQYF. CDR3 in DNA: TGTGCCAGCATCTCCTCCGAGGGACTAAAGATGGAGACCCAGTACTTC.

This clone was seen only a few times. The chain couples TRBV29-1 to TRBJ1-4; TRBD1 agrees at 8 bases. V trimming: 4 bases; J trimming: 1 base; junction bases outside the gene matches: 11. Germline V gene lookup returns CDR1 SQVTM and CDR2 ANQGSEA. The CDR3 loop spans 17 amino acids. The CDR3 DNA reads as TGCAGCGTTGCCAATAGGACAGGGCCCCAAACTAATGAAAAACTGTTTTTT. Its translation is CSVANRTGPQTNEKLFF.

The chain carries TRBV30 and TRBJ2-7; D is ambiguous. V was pared by 1 base and J by 10 bases, with 8 bases between. The germline V gene encodes CDR1 GTSNPN and CDR2 SVGIG (reference sequence). The CDR3 is 10 residues long. CDR3 sequence (DNA): TGTGCCTGGAGTGACTACTTTCAGTACTTC. Its protein is CAWSDYFQYF.

The V and J genes are TRBV27 and TRBJ1-4; no clear D gene. Trimming took off 6 bases at V and 0 bases at J, with 17 bases between the two ends. This CDR3 is built from 17 residues. CDR1 is MNHEY, CDR2 SMNVEV, per germline (reference sequence). CDR3 amino acids: CASSRRVSHSTNEKLFF. The CDR3 DNA reads TGTGCCAGCAGCCGTCGGGTCTCGCACTCAACTAATGAAAAACTGTTTTTT.

The chain links TRBV19 to TRBJ2-7; 13 bases are shared with TRBD2. The CDR3 runs to 15 residues. J gave up 6 bases and V 1 base, and 3 bases lay outside the gene matches. Germline CDR1 LNHDA, CDR2 SQIVND (reference sequence). The CDR3 region has the DNA TGTGCCAGTAGTATAGGGACTAGCGGGAGAGGCGAGCAGTACTTC. Protein sequence: CASSIGTSGRGEQYF.

The rearrangement joins TRBV6-6 to TRBJ2-7, with TRBD1 as a possible D gene (7 bases). The CDR3 has 14 amino acids. Germline V gene sequence: CDR1 MNHNY, CDR2 SVGAGI (reference sequence). With 7 bases removed from V and 1 base from J, the gap between germline ends came to 14 bases. The CDR3 is CASTRGAESYEQYF. In DNA form, the CDR3 reads TGTGCCAGCACCAGGGGGGCCGAGTCCTACGAGCAGTACTTC.

The chain combines TRBV28 with TRBJ1-2, with 7 bases aligning to TRBD1. V dropped 5 bases and J dropped 5; count of bases not matched to a gene: 11. Germline values: CDR1 MDHEN, CDR2 SYDVKM. The CDR3 sequence is 15 residues long. CDR3 in DNA: TGTGCCAGCAGTCCCGGACAGGAGATCATATATGGCTACACCTTC. It is translated as CASSPGQEIIYGYTF.